This T cell receptor beta chain was identified during a study of control samples from healthy donors and cancer patients. Libraries were prepared by immunoSEQ multiplex PCR; TCRdb keeps only in-frame clonotypes and omits some of them. Of roughly 95,000 clones detected, 80% to 95% appear once; the ten largest clones hold around 3%. CDR3 length: 15 residues. V lost 4 bases and J 2 bases, leaving 13 bases between the germline ends. CDR1 and CDR2 from the germline V gene are KGHDR and SFDVKD. The sample was blood. The J gene is TRBJ2-5, the V gene TRBV24-1; maybe TRBD2 (6 bases). The origin of this receptor is a human donor in good health. The donor label of this sample is uncertain. The CDR3 sequence: CATSEGGGGQETQYF. In DNA, the CDR3 is TGTGCCACCAGTGAGGGAGGTGGGGGGCAAGAGACCCAGTACTTC.